The 17 T cell receptor beta chains given below trace back to one sample, sequenced in a study of blood T cell repertoires in COVID-19. Generated by immunoSEQ multiplex PCR, the TCRdb table keeps only in-frame clones and is missing some. The sample contains around 200,000 clones, about 80% of which appear only once. Sample: peripheral blood. The receptors originated from a woman aged 40 to 50 with active or convalescent COVID-19.

With respect to this clone: This CDR3 is also generated by other DNA sequences in the sample. The chain recombines TRBV11-3 with TRBJ1-2; 8 bases map to TRBD1. The J segment lost 3 bases and the V segment lost 3 bases, leaving 0 bases of the junction unmatched. CDR1 is SGHNT and CDR2 is YENEEA in the germline V gene. This CDR3 region has 13 residues. The CDR3 DNA reads as TGTGCCAGCAGCTTGGACAGGGACTATGGCTACACCTTC. Its translation is CASSLDRDYGYTF.

This clone appeared a single time. J is TRBJ2-5 and V is TRBV7-9; 10 bases fit TRBD2. CDR1 is SEHNR, CDR2 FQNEAQ, per germline (reference sequence). This CDR3 has 17 residues. J gave up 4 bases and V 0 bases, and 8 bases lay outside the gene matches. The CDR3 region is CASSLALLAGVAETQYF. DNA of the CDR3: TGTGCCAGCAGCTTAGCGCTCCTAGCGGGAGTCGCAGAGACCCAGTACTTC.

This clone was detected once. This chain connects TRBV28 to TRBJ1-1, with D possibly TRBD1 on 6 matching bases. Germline CDR1 reads MDHEN; CDR2 reads SYDVKM. Trimming took off 5 bases at V and 1 base at J, with 14 bases between the two ends. This CDR3 is 15 amino acids long. The CDR3 sequence: CASSALDRPNTEAFF. The CDR3 region has the DNA TGTGCCAGCAGTGCCTTAGACAGGCCGAACACTGAAGCTTTCTTT. The full variable domain, completed using reference TRBV28 and TRBJ1-1, is DVKVTQSSRYLVKRTGEKVFLECVQDMDHENMFWYRQDPGLGLRLIYFSYDVKMKEKGDIPEGYSVSREKKERFSLILESASTNQTSMYLCASSALDRPNTEAFFGQGTRLTVV.

CDR3 region: CASSQGTVSGEKLFF. In nucleotides, the CDR3 is TGTGCCAGCAGCCAAGGGACAGTCAGTGGTGAAAAACTGTTTTTT. This rearrangement joins TRBV4-2 to TRBJ1-4; possibly TRBD1 for D (6 bases). The germline V and J ends were trimmed by 1 base and 7 bases, with 13 bases remaining between them. Germline V gene data show CDR1 as LGHNA and CDR2 as YNFKEQ. The CDR3 is 15 amino acids.

The chain uses TRBV7-8 and TRBJ1-2; D is unresolved. This CDR3 contains 11 residues. The V and J ends lost 5 bases and 8 bases respectively, with 9 bases between them. Germline lookup yields CDR1 SGHVS and CDR2 FQNEAQ. CDR3 sequence: CASSTGSGYTF. For the CDR3, the DNA is TGTGCCAGCAGCACGGGGAGCGGCTACACCTTC.

V usage is TRBV18 and J usage is TRBJ2-5; 8 bases map to TRBD1. Trimming removed 3 bases from V and 3 bases from J; junction bases left unmatched: 0. Germline CDR1 and CDR2: KGHSH and LQKENI. The CDR3 contains 13 residues. CDR3 nucleotide sequence: TGTGCCAGCTCACCGGACAGGGAAGAGACCCAGTACTTC. It yields the protein CASSPDREETQYF.

The chain has TRBV3-1 (or the pseudogene TRBV3-2) and TRBJ1-4; D may be TRBD1 (6 bases). CDR3 length equals 20 residues. Germline V gives CDR1 LGHDT, CDR2 YNNKEL (reference sequence). With 0 bases removed from V and 4 bases from J, the gap between germline ends came to 24 bases. CDR3 sequence: CASSQEEIYRVGWDNEKLFF. The CDR3 DNA reads as TGTGCCAGCAGCCAAGAAGAGATTTACAGGGTGGGGTGGGATAATGAAAAACTGTTTTTT.

CDR3 sequence (DNA): TGTGCCATCAGTGAGGGAGAAGCAACTAATGAAAAACTGTTTTTT. Protein: CAISEGEATNEKLFF. The chain couples TRBV10-3 to TRBJ1-4; D call uncertain. Between the trimmed V and J ends, which lost 2 bases and 0 bases, there was a span of 7 bases. Per the germline V gene, CDR1 is ENHRY and CDR2 is SYGVKD. The CDR3 totals 15 residues.

The chain employs TRBV18 and TRBJ1-4; 7 bases map to TRBD1. The J segment lost 3 bases and the V segment lost 4 bases, leaving 8 bases of the junction unmatched. This CDR3 is built from 16 residues. The germline V gene encodes CDR1 KGHSH and CDR2 LQKENI. DNA of the CDR3: TGTGCCAGCTCACGTACAGGGGAGTCAGCTAATGAAAAACTGTTTTTT. As protein: CASSRTGESANEKLFF.

This chain links TRBV4-1 with TRBJ1-2, with TRBD1 as a possible D gene (6 bases). Germline V CDR1 and CDR2: MGHRA, YSYEKL. V was clipped by 0 bases and J by 7 bases, with 18 bases between them. The length of the CDR3 is 16 residues. CDR3 loop: CASSQDYTGPWTGYTF. The CDR3 DNA reads as TGCGCCAGCAGCCAAGATTACACAGGGCCTTGGACTGGCTACACCTTC.

This clone was recorded many times. The chain couples TRBV5-4 to TRBJ1-2; D not resolved. There are 15 residues in the CDR3. V dropped 2 bases and J dropped 2 bases, with 13 bases sitting between them. Germline CDR1 is SGHNT and CDR2 is YYREEE (reference sequence). This CDR3 is CASSLRRTGNYGYTF. As DNA, the CDR3 is TGTGCCAGCAGCTTAAGAAGGACGGGGAACTATGGCTACACCTTC.

This clone turned up a few times. The rearrangement links TRBV28 to TRBJ1-5; 10 bases align to TRBD1. The CDR3 has 18 amino acids. Germline V CDR1 and CDR2: MDHEN, SYDVKM. J gave up 0 bases and V 6 bases, and 11 bases lay outside the gene matches. The DNA for the CDR3 is TGTGCCAGCAGATACCAAGGACAGGGGGGTTATAGCAATCAGCCCCAGCATTTT. Amino acids: CASRYQGQGGYSNQPQHF.

The chain joins TRBV7-2 to TRBJ2-6; the D gene is possibly TRBD1 (5 bases). CDR3 size: 15 residues. Trimming removed 5 bases at V and 4 bases at J, with 12 bases between. Germline CDR1 and CDR2: SGHTA and FQGNSA. CDR3 loop: CASSPRGSGANVLTF. The CDR3 DNA reads TGTGCCAGCAGCCCAAGGGGAAGCGGGGCCAACGTCCTGACTTTC.

The rearrangement joins TRBV19 to TRBJ1-1, with 7 bases aligning to TRBD1. The germline V gene has CDR1 LNHDA and CDR2 SQIVND (reference sequence). This CDR3 comprises 19 residues. The trim removed 7 bases at V and 6 bases at J, leaving 26 bases unmatched. In DNA, the CDR3 is TGTGCCAGTATCCAACCATACGGACAGGAGGGGTTGGAGGAACCTGAAGCTTTCTTT. It specifies CASIQPYGQEGLEEPEAFF.

V gene TRBV30 combines with J gene TRBJ2-7, with D possibly matching TRBD1 (5 bases). Trimming left V 8 bases short and J 4 bases short, with 24 bases between. The CDR3 consists of 15 residues. Germline V gene sequence: CDR1 GTSNPN, CDR2 SVGIG (reference sequence). CDR3 coding DNA: TGTGCCATCAACCCGATCCAGGGTGGTGCGTACGAGCAGTACTTC. Its protein is CAINPIQGGAYEQYF.

This clone was counted only a few times. V is TRBV23-1 and J is TRBJ2-7, with unresolved D. TRBV23-1 is placed among ORFs of uncertain function. Trimming took 2 bases from V and 2 from J, leaving 13 bases between them. This CDR3 has 15 residues. The CDR3 sequence: CASSQRPRGAYEQYF. CDR3 sequence (DNA): TGCGCCAGCAGTCAACGCCCCCGCGGCGCCTACGAGCAGTACTTC.

The chain links TRBV24-1 to TRBJ1-1; 7 nucleotides align to TRBD1. The ends lost 3 bases at V and 4 bases at J; junction bases unmatched: 4. Germline-derived CDR1 and CDR2 are KGHDR and SFDVKD. The CDR3 has 14 amino acids. The CDR3 DNA reads TGTGCCACCAGTGATCGACAGGGTCTCACTGAAGCTTTCTTT. This sequence encodes CATSDRQGLTEAFF.